This is a list of T cell receptor beta chains from one sample in a study of early T cells in non-severe SARS-CoV-2 infection. TCRdb re-called the 5' RACE reads with MiXCR, one entry per CDR3 protein. This sample has fewer than 60,000 distinct CDR3 sequences, with about a tenth found just once. The input for sequencing was whole blood, taken at baseline. Receptor source: an adult who was a healthcare worker with PCR-confirmed SARS-CoV-2 infection or an uninfected control (not recorded which). Each CDR3 is given with its conserved first and last residue. A D gene is named only where the DNA matches it firmly. Clone size is shown for a subset of rows, as once, few, many or a class of expanded clone.

TRBD1	TRBV11-3	TRBJ2-2	-	CASSLGTGRTGELFF	TGTGCCAGCAGCCTAGGGACAGGGAGGACCGGGGAGCTGTTTTTT
TRBD1	TRBV18	TRBJ1-2	-	CASSPSPDRGYGYTF	TGTGCCAGCTCACCAAGTCCCGACAGGGGCTATGGCTACACCTTC
TRBD2	TRBV5-4	TRBJ2-1	many	CASSPGTSGTPNEQFF	TGTGCCAGCAGCCCCGGGACTAGCGGGACCCCCAATGAGCAGTTCTTC
TRBD1	TRBV29-1	TRBJ1-2	many	CSVEGTGKYGYTF	TGCAGCGTTGAAGGGACAGGAAAATATGGCTACACCTTC
-	TRBV25-1	TRBJ2-1	-	CASSMRVRDEQFF	TGTGCCAGCAGCATGAGAGTCCGGGATGAGCAGTTCTTC
TRBD2	TRBV20-1	TRBJ2-1	few	CSARVGLVRGGDEQFF	TGCAGTGCTAGAGTCGGACTAGTAAGAGGTGGAGATGAGCAGTTCTTC
TRBD2	TRBV29-1	TRBJ2-1	many	CSVGTSGHNEQFF	TGCAGCGTTGGGACTAGCGGCCACAATGAGCAGTTCTTC
-	TRBV7-9	TRBJ1-2	many	CASSLAPTADGYTF	TGTGCCAGCAGCTTAGCGCCGACAGCGGATGGCTACACCTTC
-	TRBV25-1	TRBJ2-1	many	CASSVLGYNEQFF	TGTGCCAGCAGTGTCCTAGGCTACAATGAGCAGTTCTTC
-	TRBV11-2	TRBJ2-7	many	CASSLGEGYEQYF	TGTGCCAGCAGCCTCGGCGAGGGTTACGAGCAGTACTTC
-	TRBV5-1	TRBJ2-3	few	CASSLGQDTQYF	TGCGCCAGCAGCTTGGGGCAAGATACGCAGTATTTT
TRBD1	TRBV27	TRBJ2-1	few	CASRPGQKHNEQFF	TGTGCCAGCAGGCCGGGACAGAAACACAATGAGCAGTTCTTC
-	TRBV3-1	TRBJ2-1	-	CASSHAGREQFF	TGTGCCAGCAGCCACGCCGGTCGAGAGCAGTTCTTC
-	TRBV19	TRBJ2-3	many	CASSMQLFTDTQYF	TGTGCCAGTAGTATGCAGCTGTTCACAGATACGCAGTATTTT
-	TRBV9	TRBJ1-5	many	CASSVGTDSNQPQLF	TGTGCCAGCAGCGTAGGGACAGATAGCAATCAGCCCCAGCTTTTT
TRBD1	TRBV18	TRBJ1-3	-	CASSPQPGTGSSGNTIYF	TGTGCCAGCTCACCGCAACCCGGGACAGGGAGCTCTGGAAACACCATATATTTT
-	TRBV27	TRBJ1-5	few	CASSPLSEVAHQPQHF	TGTGCCAGCAGTCCTCTCTCTGAGGTGGCACATCAGCCCCAGCATTTT
TRBD1	TRBV3-1	TRBJ1-2	many	CASSPTGTANNYGYTF	TGTGCCAGCAGCCCAACCGGGACAGCCAACAACTATGGCTACACCTTC
-	TRBV18	TRBJ2-1	few	CASSPTSGEQFF	TGTGCCAGCTCACCCACGTCGGGTGAGCAGTTCTTC
-	TRBV6-1	TRBJ1-6	-	CASSDRQAPLHF	TGTGCCAGCAGTGATAGGCAGGCACCCCTCCACTTT
-	TRBV11-2	TRBJ2-2	few	CASSGPGVAFTGELFF	TGTGCCAGCAGCGGCCCGGGGGTAGCTTTCACCGGGGAGCTGTTTTTT
TRBD1	TRBV3-1	TRBJ1-3	-	CASSQTGQGNTIYF	TGTGCCAGCAGCCAGACGGGACAGGGAAACACCATATATTTT
TRBD2	TRBV29-1	TRBJ2-5	-	CSVERTSAETQYF	TGCAGCGTTGAGCGGACTAGCGCGGAGACCCAGTACTTC
-	TRBV30	TRBJ2-1	few	CAWGRGYEQFF	TGTGCCTGGGGTCGAGGCTATGAGCAGTTCTTC
-	TRBV12-5	TRBJ1-1	-	CASGSGGGVGTEAFF	TGTGCTAGTGGATCCGGCGGGGGTGTTGGCACTGAAGCTTTCTTT
-	TRBV7-9	TRBJ1-2	few	CASSPTYRDGYGYTF	TGTGCCAGCAGCCCAACCTACAGGGACGGCTATGGCTACACCTTC
TRBD2	TRBV20-1	TRBJ2-1	many	CSARDRRGGPNEQFF	TGCAGTGCTAGAGATCGGCGGGGGGGCCCGAATGAGCAGTTCTTC
-	TRBV7-2	TRBJ2-5	-	CASSLSWLNQETQYF	TGTGCCAGCAGCTTAAGTTGGTTGAACCAAGAGACCCAGTACTTC
-	TRBV5-1	TRBJ2-7	few	CASSLRDTYEQYF	TGCGCCAGCAGCTTGCGGGACACTTACGAGCAGTACTTC
TRBD2	TRBV14	TRBJ2-3	many	CASSQIAGSATDTQYF	TGTGCCAGCAGCCAGATAGCGGGATCGGCGACCGATACGCAGTATTTT
-	TRBV28	TRBJ1-2	-	CASSSRYGYTF	TGTGCCAGCAGTTCCCGGTATGGCTACACCTTC
TRBD1	TRBV20-1	TRBJ2-5	few	CSAPTGASSQETQYF	TGCAGTGCACCTACAGGGGCTAGCAGTCAAGAGACCCAGTACTTC
-	TRBV6-6	TRBJ1-2	-	CASSYGEYYGYTF	TGTGCCAGCAGTTACGGGGAGTACTATGGCTACACCTTC
TRBD2	TRBV7-6	TRBJ2-3	few	CASSLSGNPSTDTQYF	TGTGCCAGCAGTCTTAGCGGGAACCCTAGCACAGATACGCAGTATTTT
TRBD2	TRBV11-1	TRBJ2-1	-	CASSLASGRTNEQFF	TGTGCCAGCAGCTTGGCTAGCGGGAGGACGAATGAGCAGTTCTTC
-	TRBV18	TRBJ2-7	-	CASSPRSQGEQYF	TGTGCCAGCTCACCTAGGTCGCAGGGAGAGCAGTACTTC
TRBD1	TRBV5-1	TRBJ2-3	-	CASRTGGFTDTQYF	TGCGCCAGCAGAACAGGGGGCTTCACAGATACGCAGTATTTT
-	TRBV18	TRBJ1-4	-	CASSPRGGEDEKLFF	TGTGCCAGCTCACCAAGGGGGGGAGAGGATGAAAAACTGTTTTTT
-	TRBV5-1	TRBJ1-2	-	CASSLESGNSYGYTF	TGCGCCAGCAGCTTGGAATCAGGGAACTCCTATGGCTACACCTTC
-	TRBV20-1	TRBJ1-1	few	CSATPGFEAFF	TGCAGTGCAACCCCGGGCTTCGAAGCTTTCTTT
-	TRBV29-1	TRBJ1-1	few	CSARRGEPTEAFF	TGCAGCGCCAGGCGGGGGGAGCCCACTGAAGCTTTCTTT
-	TRBV20-1	TRBJ1-5	few	CSATRGTTSNQPQHF	TGCAGTGCGACCAGAGGGACAACCAGCAATCAGCCCCAGCATTTT
TRBD1	TRBV11-2	TRBJ2-2	many	CASSFARGHTGELFF	TGTGCCAGCAGCTTCGCCAGGGGGCATACCGGGGAGCTGTTTTTT
TRBD1	TRBV5-4	TRBJ2-1	many	CASTSGQGGVGEQFF	TGTGCCAGCACCTCAGGACAGGGCGGAGTGGGTGAGCAGTTCTTC
TRBD1	TRBV27	TRBJ1-2	many	CASKTGTDYGYTF	TGTGCCAGCAAAACCGGGACAGACTATGGCTACACCTTC
TRBD1	TRBV14	TRBJ2-7	many	CASSPRSGTATYEQYF	TGTGCCAGCAGCCCCCGTTCCGGGACAGCAACCTACGAGCAGTACTTC
-	TRBV5-1	TRBJ2-3	-	CASSLDGPDTQYF	TGCGCCAGCAGCTTGGATGGACCAGATACGCAGTATTTT
-	TRBV11-2	TRBJ2-1	many	CASSLDLGMPGQFF	TGTGCCAGCAGCTTAGATCTGGGAATGCCGGGGCAGTTCTTC
-	TRBV6-1	TRBJ1-3	few	CAARKGTPGSGNTIYF	TGTGCCGCCCGGAAAGGGACACCTGGCTCTGGAAACACCATATATTTT
TRBD2	TRBV28	TRBJ2-3	many	CASSSRTSGSSKDTQYF	TGTGCCAGCAGTTCTCGGACTAGCGGGAGTTCGAAAGATACGCAGTATTTT